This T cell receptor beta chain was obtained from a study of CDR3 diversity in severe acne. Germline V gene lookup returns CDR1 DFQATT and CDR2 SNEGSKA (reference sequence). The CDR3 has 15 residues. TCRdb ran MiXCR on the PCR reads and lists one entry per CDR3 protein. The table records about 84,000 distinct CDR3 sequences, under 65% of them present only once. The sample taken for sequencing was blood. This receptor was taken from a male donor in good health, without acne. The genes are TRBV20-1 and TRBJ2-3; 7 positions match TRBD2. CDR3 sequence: CSTSDRDYYTDTQYF. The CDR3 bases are TGCAGCACCAGTGATCGGGACTATTACACAGATACGCAGTATTTT.